The T cell receptor (beta chain) described here comes from a study of blood T cell repertoires in COVID-19. Study details: Samples of COVID-19 (acute and convalescent) were obtained from the United States, Italy and Spain.

Authors' processing steps: Reference gene primer amplification gave estimated nucleated cell counts. Sequencing used immunoSEQ multiplex PCR; TCRdb keeps in-frame clones, though not all of them. Clonal size and the V and J genes are those of that table, whereas D and trimming came from the DNA. The data contain approximately 250,000 clones, around 82% of them seen just once; the ten biggest clones take up less than 10%. Germline V gene sequence: CDR1 KGHDR, CDR2 SFDVKD. The V gene lost 9 bases and the J gene lost 11 bases, with 18 bases spanning the gap. The CDR3 has 12 residues. This clone was counted once.

Sequenced: peripheral blood. This TCR was sampled from a human donor in a cohort sampled during active COVID-19. This chain links TRBV24-1 with TRBJ1-1; D is unresolved. CDR3: CATPPSLSGAFF. In DNA form, the CDR3 reads TGTGCCACCCCCCCTTCACTCTCGGGGGCTTTCTTT.